The next 27 T cell receptor beta chains were all read from a single sample in a study of blood T cell repertoires in COVID-19 (dated by TCRdb to about 2020). Library preparation was by the immunoSEQ multiplex PCR assay. Imported from immuneACCESS, the table was reduced by TCRdb to in-frame sequences with V and J called. These copies leave out some clones; in studies compared against another copy, an unresolved V gene accounts for under half, and the cause of the remainder is not known. This sample lists 120,000 to 150,000 clones; around 87% were detected once. Approximately 6.2% of the sample lies in the top ten. What was sequenced was peripheral blood. Receptors originate from a man older than 75 with acute or convalescent COVID-19.

V gene TRBV5-5 combines with J gene TRBJ2-5; 7 nucleotides line up with TRBD1. From germline, CDR1 is SGHKS and CDR2 YYEKEE (reference sequence). The J segment lost 5 bases and the V segment lost 3 bases, leaving 10 bases of the junction unmatched. The CDR3 contains 15 residues. The CDR3 nucleotides read TGTGCCAGCAGCTGGGGCACAGGGGTGTACGAGACCCAGTACTTC. It codes for CASSWGTGVYETQYF.

The V and J genes are TRBV2 and TRBJ2-6, with D possibly matching TRBD2 (6 bases). Germline V lookup: CDR1 SNHLY, CDR2 FYNNEI. The CDR3 has 17 residues. The V and J ends lost 6 bases and 0 bases respectively, with 15 bases between them. In DNA form, the CDR3 reads TGTGCCAGCAGCAACCGGGGACTCGACTCTGGGGCCAACGTCCTGACTTTC. Amino acid sequence: CASSNRGLDSGANVLTF.

J is TRBJ2-1 and V is TRBV5-1; D may be TRBD2 (5 bases). Deletions cut 0 bases from V and 10 bases from J, with 11 bases between. This CDR3 contains 13 residues. Germline V gene lookup returns CDR1 SGHRS and CDR2 YFSETQ. The CDR3 is CASSLERGFEQFF. For the CDR3, the DNA is TGCGCCAGCAGCTTGGAACGGGGTTTCGAGCAGTTCTTC.

This chain joins TRBV6-5 and TRBJ1-5; perhaps TRBD1 as D (6 bases). Germline-derived CDR1 and CDR2 are MNHEY and SVGAGI. The CDR3 runs to 14 residues. Trimming shortened V by 5 bases and J by 4 bases, and 12 bases separated the two germline ends. In DNA, the CDR3 is TGTGCCAGCAGTAACACAGGGATTAATCAGCCCCAGCATTTT. Translated: CASSNTGINQPQHF.

The CDR3 coding sequence is TGTGCCAGCGGGAAGGGGGTCCTAGTCTCGGCCCAGTACTTC. Translating gives CASGKGVLVSAQYF. J is TRBJ2-5 and V is TRBV2, with a possible D match to TRBD1 (6 bases). Germline CDR1 and CDR2: SNHLY and FYNNEI. Between the trimmed V and J ends, which lost 8 bases and 9 bases, there was a span of 22 bases. CDR3 size: 14 residues.

V and J are TRBV11-2 and TRBJ1-1; 7 bases map to TRBD1. V lost 5 bases to trimming and J lost 11 bases; unmatched junction nucleotides: 11. The CDR3 contains 13 residues. CDR1 is SGHAT and CDR2 is FQNNGV in the germline V gene. The CDR3 coding sequence is TGTGCCAGCAGCCAGGGACAGAAGAACGTTGCTTTCTTT. Protein sequence: CASSQGQKNVAFF.

J is TRBJ1-5 and V is TRBV9; tentatively, D is TRBD1 (5 bases). V was pared by 0 bases and J by 3 bases, with 10 bases between. Germline V CDR1 and CDR2: SGDLS, YYNGEE. There are 15 residues in the CDR3. The CDR3 reads CASSVGQGVNQPQHF. The CDR3 DNA is TGTGCCAGCAGCGTAGGTCAGGGTGTCAATCAGCCCCAGCATTTT.

This sequence joins TRBV7-3 and TRBJ2-1, with D possibly matching TRBD1 (6 bases). V was shortened by 5 bases and J by 3 bases, with 17 bases between the two germline ends. The germline gives CDR1 SGHTA, CDR2 FQGTGA. The CDR3 has 16 residues. In DNA, the CDR3 is TGTGCCAGCAGCCCCTCAGGGGCCCTCGGCTACAATGAGCAGTTCTTC. This encodes CASSPSGALGYNEQFF.

The V gene is TRBV19, the J gene TRBJ1-2; D remains unclear. With 5 bases removed from V and 2 bases from J, the gap between germline ends came to 18 bases. Germline V gives CDR1 LNHDA, CDR2 SQIVND (reference sequence). The CDR3 consists of 16 residues. The CDR3 spells CASSQPGVAPNYGYTF. The CDR3 nucleotides read TGTGCCAGTAGTCAACCCGGGGTCGCCCCCAACTATGGCTACACCTTC.

In this sample, this clone turned up a few times. The chain combines TRBV10-2 with TRBJ2-1; no reliable D call. V shed 4 bases and J shed 6 bases, with 7 bases lying between them. The CDR3 extends over 12 amino acids. CDR1 is WSHSY, CDR2 SAAADI, per germline. The CDR3 here is CASSVWPNEQFF. CDR3 nucleotides: TGCGCCAGCAGTGTTTGGCCCAATGAGCAGTTCTTC.

This chain links TRBV5-6 with TRBJ1-1; the D is unclear. V was cut by 1 base and J by 0 bases, with 4 bases left in between. CDR1 is SGHDT, CDR2 YYEEEE, per germline. CDR3 size: 13 residues. CDR3 nucleotide sequence: TGTGCCAGCAGCTTGATTATGAACACTGAAGCTTTCTTT. Translation: CASSLIMNTEAFF.

The chain couples TRBV28 to TRBJ2-7, with 8 bases that match TRBD2. Losses at the gene ends were 3 bases for V and 6 bases for J; bases not matched to a gene: 7. The germline CDR1 and CDR2 sequences are MDHEN and SYDVKM. This CDR3 region has 14 residues. The CDR3 sequence: CASSLGLVLREQYF. The CDR3 DNA sequence: TGTGCCAGCAGTTTGGGACTAGTGTTGCGCGAGCAGTACTTC. Supplemented by reference TRBV28 and TRBJ2-7, the full variable domain reads DVKVTQSSRYLVKRTGEKVFLECVQDMDHENMFWYRQDPGLGLRLIYFSYDVKMKEKGDIPEGYSVSREKKERFSLILESASTNQTSMYLCASSLGLVLREQYFGPGTRLTVT.

The chain carries TRBV4-1 and TRBJ2-7; D is perhaps TRBD2 (6 bases). The ends were cut back, 1 base at V and 3 bases at J, with 13 bases in the middle. This CDR3 is 15 amino acids long. Germline CDR1 MGHRA, CDR2 YSYEKL. In nucleotides, the CDR3 is TGCGCCAGCAGCCAAGCACTGGGACTGAACTACGAGCAGTACTTC. Its translation is CASSQALGLNYEQYF.

This chain uses TRBV4-2 with TRBJ2-7, with TRBD2 identical over 12 bases. The V gene end was trimmed by 2 bases and the J gene end by 0 bases; junction bases not matched to a gene: 11. Germline loops: CDR1 LGHNA, CDR2 YNFKEQ. This CDR3 comprises 19 residues. CDR3 loop: CASSQLYLAGGPSSYEQYF. The DNA for the CDR3 is TGTGCCAGCAGCCAATTGTACCTAGCGGGAGGGCCGAGCTCCTACGAGCAGTACTTC.

V usage is TRBV2 and J usage is TRBJ1-1, with unresolved D. This CDR3 is built from 13 residues. Trimming shortened V by 3 bases and J by 3 bases, and 8 bases separated the two germline ends. Germline V CDR1 and CDR2: SNHLY, FYNNEI. The CDR3 region is CASSDWRDTEAFF. Written as DNA, the CDR3 is TGTGCCAGCAGTGACTGGAGGGACACTGAAGCTTTCTTT.

The chain employs TRBV11-1 and TRBJ1-4; weak D call: TRBD1 (6 bases). The germline gives CDR1 SGHAT, CDR2 FQDESV (reference sequence). The CDR3 loop spans 15 amino acids. The ends were cut back, 3 bases at V and 4 bases at J, with 12 bases in the middle. This CDR3 is CASSFGQKNNEKLFF. The CDR3 nucleotides are TGTGCCAGCAGCTTCGGACAGAAAAATAATGAAAAACTGTTTTTT.

The V gene is TRBV3-1 (or the pseudogene TRBV3-2), the J gene TRBJ1-4; possible D gene TRBD1, 5 bases. Deletions cut 1 base from V and 7 bases from J, with 13 bases between. Germline V gene data show CDR1 as LGHDT and CDR2 as YNNKEL (reference sequence). This CDR3 has 15 residues. The CDR3 loop is CASSQGGGRSEKLFF. CDR3 coding DNA: TGTGCCAGCAGCCAAGGGGGCGGGAGATCTGAAAAACTGTTTTTT.

V gene TRBV21-1 combines with J gene TRBJ2-5; the table's TRBD1 call for D was not verified on the DNA. TRBV21-1 is an annotated pseudogene. The CDR3 has 15 residues. As DNA, the CDR3 is TGTGCCAGCAGCAAAGCGGTTAACAGCTACGAGACCCAGTACTTC. This sequence encodes CASSKAVNSYETQYF.

The chain combines TRBV7-9 with TRBJ1-1; TRBD1 matches 7 bases. Germline CDR1 reads SEHNR; CDR2 reads FQNEAQ (reference sequence). Unmatched junction bases numbered 2, after V lost 1 base and J lost 0 bases. The CDR3 length is 15 residues. CDR3 residues: CASSLEGQVNTEAFF. Written as DNA, the CDR3 is TGTGCCAGCAGCTTAGAAGGACAGGTGAACACTGAAGCTTTCTTT.

The J gene is TRBJ2-2, the V gene TRBV5-4, with 7 nucleotides matching TRBD2. The CDR3 sequence is 14 residues long. Germline CDR1 SGHNT, CDR2 YYREEE (reference sequence). Unmatched junction bases numbered 7, after V lost 4 bases and J lost 7 bases. The CDR3 loop is CASSPRTSFGELFF. DNA for the CDR3: TGTGCCAGCAGCCCAAGGACTAGTTTCGGGGAGCTGTTTTTT.

This clone was recorded only once. The chain has TRBV9 and TRBJ2-2; 7 positions match TRBD2. This CDR3 has 14 amino acids. Germline assignment: CDR1 SGDLS and CDR2 YYNGEE. The ends lost 7 bases at V and 4 bases at J; junction bases unmatched: 7. CDR3 in DNA: TGTGCCAGCGGTGCTGGGGAGGGCACCGGGGAGCTGTTTTTT. Amino acids: CASGAGEGTGELFF.

The chain links TRBV13 to TRBJ1-1; tentatively, D is TRBD1 (5 bases). There are 14 residues in the CDR3. CDR1 is PRHDT and CDR2 is FYEKMQ in the germline V gene (reference sequence). V was clipped by 2 bases and J by 4 bases, with 11 bases between them. In nucleotides, the CDR3 is TGTGCCAGCAGCTTATGGGGGGACGGCACTGAAGCTTTCTTT. Protein: CASSLWGDGTEAFF.

CDR3 loop: CSASSGTNPIDEQYF. The CDR3 bases are TGCAGTGCTAGTAGCGGGACGAATCCGATCGACGAGCAGTACTTC. This chain links TRBV20-1 with TRBJ2-7; 8 bases fit TRBD2. The CDR3 sequence is 15 residues long. The J segment lost 5 bases and the V segment lost 3 bases, leaving 12 bases of the junction unmatched. Germline V lookup: CDR1 DFQATT, CDR2 SNEGSKA (reference sequence).

The CDR3 spells CASGFAGTSEPINEQFF. CDR3 sequence (DNA): TGTGCTAGTGGTTTCGCCGGGACTAGCGAACCGATCAATGAGCAGTTCTTC. The chain employs TRBV12-5 and TRBJ2-1, with 10 bases matching TRBD2. This CDR3 has 17 amino acids. V gave up 3 bases and J gave up 6 bases; unmatched junction bases: 11. CDR1 and CDR2 (germline): LGHNT, FRNRAP.

The V and J genes are TRBV9 and TRBJ1-3; D ambiguous. This CDR3 is 14 amino acids long. CDR1 SGDLS and CDR2 YYNGEE come from the germline V gene. Trimming removed 0 bases at V and 4 bases at J, with 8 bases between. Here the CDR3 DNA reads TGTGCCAGCAGCGTAGCAGGTCAGGGAAACACCATATATTTT. This gives the protein CASSVAGQGNTIYF.

The chain employs TRBV5-1 and TRBJ2-7, with D perhaps matching TRBD2 (6 bases). Trimming shortened V by 2 bases and J by 5 bases, and 20 bases separated the two germline ends. This CDR3 has 16 residues. Germline-derived CDR1 and CDR2 are SGHRS and YFSETQ. CDR3 region: CASSLGPRTMYDEQYF. CDR3 sequence (DNA): TGCGCCAGCAGCTTAGGACCGAGGACTATGTACGACGAGCAGTACTTC.

This chain connects TRBV6-5 to TRBJ1-1; D remains unclear. The germline V gene encodes CDR1 MNHEY and CDR2 SVGAGI. The length of the CDR3 is 11 residues. V gave up 7 bases and J gave up 3 bases, with 6 bases separating them. In DNA, the CDR3 is TGTGCCAGCAAGAGGGACACTGAAGCTTTCTTT. Translated: CASKRDTEAFF.